A single sample gave rise to the 18 T cell receptor beta chains below, sequenced in a study of T cells after yellow fever vaccination. TCRdb reanalysed the 5' RACE reads using MiXCR and keeps one entry per CDR3 protein. The table has about 500,000 distinct CDR3 sequences, around a sixth seen once. The source material was PBMCs, sampled more than 4 days after the first yellow fever vaccination. The receptors were sampled from a man aged 18 to 29 who received the YFV17D yellow fever vaccine.

The chain recombines TRBV5-5 with TRBJ1-5; 9 bases line up with TRBD1. This CDR3 comprises 15 residues. With 1 base clipped from V and 5 bases from J, the junction kept 4 bases outside the gene matches. CDR1 and CDR2 from the germline V gene are SGHKS and YYEKEE (reference sequence). The CDR3 DNA sequence: TGTGCCAGCAGCTTGACAGGGGGCCAAGATCAGCCCCAGCATTTT. Residues: CASSLTGGQDQPQHF.

The chain combines TRBV20-1 with TRBJ1-1; D gene unclear. In germline, CDR1 is DFQATT, CDR2 SNEGSKA (reference sequence). Trimming left V 3 bases short and J 1 base short, with 9 bases between. The CDR3 loop spans 13 amino acids. CDR3 coding DNA: TGCAGTGCTAGGGGCAGCACGAACACTGAAGCTTTCTTT. Translated, it gives CSARGSTNTEAFF.

This chain joins TRBV7-6 and TRBJ2-7; a weak D match, TRBD2 (5 bases). The germline V gene encodes CDR1 SGHVS and CDR2 FNYEAQ. There are 13 residues in the CDR3. V gave up 5 bases and J gave up 7 bases, with 15 bases separating them. The CDR3 bases are TGTGCCAGCAGCCCGGGGATACTTTGGGAGCAGTACTTC. Encoded protein: CASSPGILWEQYF. The entire variable domain, with the rest obtained from reference TRBV7-6 and TRBJ2-7, is as follows: GAGVSQSPRYKVTKRGQDVALRCDPISGHVSLYWYRQALGQGPEFLTYFNYEAQQDKSGLPNDRFSAERPEGSISTLTIQRTEQRDSAMYRCASSPGILWEQYFGPGTRLTVT.

V gene TRBV2 combines with J gene TRBJ2-2; the match to TRBD1 covers 8 bases. The CDR3 runs to 15 residues. Per the germline V gene, CDR1 is SNHLY and CDR2 is FYNNEI. V lost 6 bases and J lost 7; bases outside the gene matches: 10. The CDR3 DNA follows: TGTGCCAGCAGATTAGGGACAGGACGGGGCGGGGAGCTGTTTTTT. Its protein is CASRLGTGRGGELFF.

This clonotype showed up just a few times. The V gene is TRBV7-9, the J gene TRBJ2-5; D is possibly TRBD2 (7 bases). Germline-derived CDR1 and CDR2 are SEHNR and FQNEAQ (reference sequence). This CDR3 region has 14 residues. Trimming left V 5 bases short and J 7 bases short, with 17 bases between. The CDR3 coding sequence is TGTGCCAGCAGCCGACTGGGGGGGGGCAGGACCCAGTACTTC. Amino acid sequence: CASSRLGGGRTQYF.

The gene calls are TRBV28 and TRBJ2-2; 8 bases align to TRBD1. The CDR3 totals 15 residues. V gave up 5 bases and J gave up 3 bases; unmatched junction bases: 5. Germline CDR1 and CDR2: MDHEN and SYDVKM. CDR3 DNA: TGTGCCAGCAGTAAGGACAGGGTGGACACCGGGGAGCTGTTTTTT. It is translated as CASSKDRVDTGELFF.

This chain links TRBV7-3 with TRBJ2-1; D ambiguous. With 4 bases removed from V and 0 bases from J, the gap between germline ends came to 7 bases. This CDR3 spans 14 amino acids. From germline, CDR1 is SGHTA and CDR2 FQGTGA. This CDR3 reads CASSSSSSYNEQFF. CDR3 sequence (DNA): TGTGCCAGCAGCTCGTCTAGCTCCTACAATGAGCAGTTCTTC. Full variable domain (rest looked up from reference TRBV7-3 and TRBJ2-1): GAGVSQTPSNKVTEKGKYVELRCDPISGHTALYWYRQSLGQGPEFLIYFQGTGAADDSGLPNDRFFAVRPEGSVSTLKIQRTERGDSAVYLCASSSSSSYNEQFFGPGTRLTVL.

This clonotype was observed a few times. The chain employs TRBV7-2 and TRBJ2-5, with 9 bases lining up with TRBD2. CDR1 and CDR2 (germline): SGHTA, FQGNSA. After removal of 2 bases from V and 4 bases from J, the junction contained 5 bases not matched to a gene. This CDR3 has 15 residues. CDR3 DNA sequence: TGTGCCAGCAGCTTAAGCGGGGGGCTGTCAGAGACCCAGTACTTC. Its translation is CASSLSGGLSETQYF.

The V and J genes are TRBV5-1 and TRBJ1-1; 8 nucleotides line up with TRBD1. CDR1 SGHRS and CDR2 YFSETQ come from the germline V gene. V dropped 4 bases and J dropped 3; count of bases not matched to a gene: 11. The CDR3 spans 16 residues. The CDR3 loop is CASSPGQGTTYTEAFF. In DNA form, the CDR3 reads TGCGCCAGCAGCCCAGGACAGGGTACAACTTACACTGAAGCTTTCTTT.

The chain recombines TRBV23-1 with TRBJ2-7; no reliable D call. Being an ORF, TRBV23-1 has a function that is uncertain. This CDR3 comprises 10 residues. V lost 3 bases, J lost 9 bases, and 6 bases lay in between. The chain's CDR3 is CASSHGAQYV. CDR3 coding DNA: TGCGCCAGCAGTCACGGTGCGCAGTACGTC.

The rearrangement links TRBV6-1 to TRBJ2-4, with 8 bases identical to TRBD1. V was clipped by 7 bases and J by 15 bases; unmatched bases: 8. CDR3 size: 11 residues. Per the germline V gene, CDR1 is MNHNS and CDR2 is SASEGT. CDR3 sequence (DNA): TGTGCCAGCACCACCGGGACAGGCGGGTACTTC. As protein: CASTTGTGGYF.

This clonotype has more than one count but fewer than ten. This rearrangement joins TRBV6-5 to TRBJ2-1; D remains unclear. There are 13 residues in the CDR3. CDR1 and CDR2 (germline): MNHEY, SVGAGI. V gave up 8 bases and J gave up 9 bases, with 17 bases separating them. The CDR3 is CASVGRPGGEQFF. CDR3 nucleotide sequence: TGTGCCAGCGTTGGCCGGCCCGGCGGTGAGCAGTTCTTC.

V usage is TRBV24-1 and J usage is TRBJ2-5, with D possibly being TRBD2 (5 bases). CDR1 KGHDR and CDR2 SFDVKD come from the germline V gene. The V gene lost 9 bases and the J gene lost 7 bases, with 17 bases spanning the gap. This CDR3 comprises 13 residues. The CDR3 coding sequence is TGTGCCACCGGCGCGGGTGTGGGCGGGACCCAGTACTTC. Its protein is CATGAGVGGTQYF.

The chain recombines TRBV7-6 with TRBJ2-3, with 8 bases identical to TRBD2. From germline, CDR1 is SGHVS and CDR2 FNYEAQ. V trimming: 2 bases; J trimming: 4 bases; junction bases outside the gene matches: 8. This CDR3 is built from 16 residues. The CDR3 region has the DNA TGTGCCAGCAGCTTAATAGGCGGGGGGCGAGCAGATACGCAGTATTTT. Residues: CASSLIGGGRADTQYF. Supplemented by reference TRBV7-6 and TRBJ2-3, the full variable domain reads GAGVSQSPRYKVTKRGQDVALRCDPISGHVSLYWYRQALGQGPEFLTYFNYEAQQDKSGLPNDRFSAERPEGSISTLTIQRTEQRDSAMYRCASSLIGGGRADTQYFGPGTRLTVL.

The chain couples TRBV6-1 to TRBJ1-1; D gene unclear. The germline V gene encodes CDR1 MNHNS and CDR2 SASEGT. This CDR3 is built from 14 residues. With 5 bases removed from V and 1 base from J, the gap between germline ends came to 11 bases. The CDR3 DNA is TGTGCCAGCAGTCAAAGGGAAAGGAACACTGAAGCTTTCTTT. This encodes CASSQRERNTEAFF.

The chain links TRBV28 to TRBJ2-2; the D is unclear. CDR1 and CDR2 (germline): MDHEN, SYDVKM. CDR3 length: 13 residues. V was pared by 6 bases and J by 9 bases, with 14 bases between. Here the CDR3 DNA reads TGTGCCAGCAGCCCATTTATGATCAGGGAGCTGTTTTTT. Translating gives CASSPFMIRELFF.

This clonotype has a handful of counts. CDR3 region: CASSPEGPRAQYF. The CDR3 DNA is TGTGCCAGCTCACCGGAAGGCCCAAGGGCGCAGTATTTT. This chain uses TRBV18 with TRBJ2-3, with D hard to call. The CDR3 is made up of 13 amino acids. V lost 3 bases and J 10 bases, leaving 14 bases between the germline ends. Germline lookup yields CDR1 KGHSH and CDR2 LQKENI.

The sample holds a few counts of this clonotype. The rearrangement links TRBV20-1 to TRBJ1-2; a possible D gene is TRBD1 (5 bases). Germline-derived CDR1 and CDR2 are DFQATT and SNEGSKA (reference sequence). V lost 2 bases, J lost 3 bases, and 16 bases lay in between. The CDR3 has 15 residues. The CDR3 nucleotides are TGCAGTGCTAGAAAGCGGGGCCTGCGGGACTATGGCTACACCTTC. It encodes CSARKRGLRDYGYTF.